Listed below are T cell receptor beta chains from one sample, sequenced in a study of identical twins. TCRdb re-called the 5' RACE reads through MiXCR, storing one row per CDR3 protein. The sample contains fewer than 900,000 distinct CDR3 sequences, about 20% of which appear only once. This sample was shared with a second study, whose subject was T cells expressing NK-cell markers.

Sample: PBMCs. All receptors derive from a woman aged 18 to 35 in good health. The CDR3 runs from the conserved cysteine through the conserved F or W. D genes are given only for firm matches. Size tells how often a clone was seen (once, few, many) or the class of an expanded clone, and some rows leave it out.

j_call v_call d_call clone_size cdr3_aa cdr3_nt
TRBJ2-3 TRBV6-2/TRBV6-3 - few CASRRRDTDTQYF TGTGCCAGCCGCAGGCGCGACACAGATACGCAGTATTTT
TRBJ2-5 TRBV20-1 TRBD1 - CSATTGQGSWETQYF TGCAGTGCTACCACGGGACAGGGGTCTTGGGAGACCCAGTACTTC
TRBJ1-2 TRBV7-9 - few CASSFGIAYGYTF TGTGCCAGCAGCTTCGGGATCGCCTATGGCTACACCTTC
TRBJ2-1 TRBV5-1 - few CASSLAPRVEYNEQFF TGCGCCAGCAGCTTGGCCCCCCGGGTGGAATACAATGAGCAGTTCTTC
TRBJ1-6 TRBV6-5 - few CASSRTDSPLHF TGTGCCAGCAGTAGGACAGATTCACCCCTCCACTTT
TRBJ2-7 TRBV13 - few CASSTGRYEQYF TGTGCCAGCAGCACCGGGCGATACGAGCAGTACTTC
TRBJ2-2 TRBV20-1 TRBD2 - CSAAGVRESYTGELFF TGCAGTGCCGCGGGTGTGCGGGAGTCGTACACCGGGGAGCTGTTTTTT
TRBJ1-1 TRBV25-1 TRBD1 - CASSPPGQEAFF TGTGCCAGCAGTCCCCCGGGACAGGAAGCTTTCTTT
TRBJ2-5 TRBV27 - - CASSSSRRETQYF TGTGCCAGCAGTTCTAGTCGGCGGGAGACCCAGTACTTC
TRBJ1-5 TRBV5-5 - few CASSLRPNNQPQHF TGTGCCAGCAGCCTTAGACCCAACAATCAGCCCCAGCATTTT
TRBJ1-4 TRBV6-1 - few CASSRGPRGSEKLFF TGTGCCAGCAGCCGAGGTCCCCGCGGGAGTGAAAAACTGTTTTTT
TRBJ1-4 TRBV7-2 TRBD1 - CASSARSGGNEKLFF TGTGCCAGCAGCGCCCGATCAGGGGGGAATGAAAAACTGTTTTTT
TRBJ1-1 TRBV29-1 - - CSVGTGTRNTEAFF TGCAGCGTTGGAACCGGGACAAGGAACACTGAAGCTTTCTTT
TRBJ1-2 TRBV20-1 TRBD1 few CSAPGGPYGYTF TGCAGTGCTCCAGGGGGACCCTATGGCTACACCTTC
TRBJ1-1 TRBV29-1 - - CSVEVVREAFF TGCAGCGTTGAAGTTGTCAGAGAAGCTTTCTTT
TRBJ2-1 TRBV14 TRBD1 few CASSQDPRTGHNEQFF TGTGCCAGCAGCCAAGACCCCCGGACAGGGCACAATGAGCAGTTCTTC
TRBJ2-5 TRBV7-2 TRBD2 few CASSYLRALAGVETQYF TGTGCCAGCAGTTACTTGCGGGCTCTAGCGGGAGTTGAGACCCAGTACTTC
TRBJ2-3 TRBV20-1 TRBD2 - CCARPRLAGRSMGTQYF TGCTGTGCTAGACCGAGACTAGCGGGGAGGTCGATGGGTACGCAGTATTTT
TRBJ2-5 TRBV29-1 TRBD2 - CSVEVRVAGVGETQYF TGCAGCGTTGAAGTTAGGGTAGCGGGGGTTGGAGAGACCCAGTACTTC
TRBJ2-5 TRBV6-2/TRBV6-3 TRBD2 few CASSYSIWTRAQETQYF TGTGCCAGCAGTTACTCTATTTGGACTAGGGCCCAAGAGACCCAGTACTTC
TRBJ2-5 TRBV27 - - CASSLSRAQFPSQETQYF TGTGCCAGCAGTTTATCGAGGGCACAGTTCCCGAGCCAAGAGACCCAGTACTTC
TRBJ2-2 TRBV5-1 - few CASSLPDYRSYTGELFF TGCGCCAGCAGCTTGCCTGACTACCGGTCGTACACCGGGGAGCTGTTTTTT
TRBJ2-5 TRBV20-1 TRBD2 few CSARDARGGETQYF TGCAGTGCTAGAGATGCACGGGGAGGGGAGACCCAGTACTTC
TRBJ2-1 TRBV30 - - CAWSPTSAGYNEQFF TGTGCCTGGAGCCCCACTAGTGCCGGCTACAATGAGCAGTTCTTC
TRBJ2-5 TRBV5-1 TRBD2 - CASSLSGGALETQYF TGCGCCAGCAGCTTAAGCGGGGGGGCCTTAGAGACCCAGTACTTC
TRBJ2-5 TRBV7-2 - - CASSSRRGNGETQYF TGTGCCAGCAGCTCCAGGAGGGGGAATGGAGAGACCCAGTACTTC